The TCR beta chain described here comes from a study of human T cells and chemical hapten exposure (dated by TCRdb to about 2021). About the investigation overall: For sensitization, 2% DPC in acetone was applied to a 2 cm by 2 cm area of upper inner arm skin. Around 30 alopecia patients provided blood for TCR sequencing at one to four time points (pre-sensitization, 2, 6 and 24 weeks). Patient blood was sampled pre-sensitization (week 0) and at 2, 6 and about 24 weeks after DPC sensitization. Libraries were pooled for sequencing, and per-sample TCR yields varied mainly because of small differences in library volumes within the pool. In alopecia patients, the study followed how the peripheral blood TCR repertoire changed in vivo over primary and secondary sensitization to diphenylcyclopropenone (DPC), a hapten. Alopecia areata with under or over 50% scalp involvement, alopecia totalis and alopecia universalis were represented in the patient cohort, which was mostly female. Throughout the approximately 25-week study period, patients were also given weekly therapeutic DPC doses on the scalp. Patch tests used Finn chambers with 0.01% DPC on the upper back, scored after 6 days by International Contact Dermatitis Research Group standards.

The junction carries 7 bases between V and J, which are trimmed by 4 bases and 4 bases respectively. Inclusive of the bounding cysteine and phenylalanine, the CDR3 is 12 residues long. Just the 36-base CDR3 DNA is kept, in frame starting at base 1. CDR1 and CDR2 are read off the germline V gene (reference sequence) as GTSNPN and SVGIG. Taken with the paper, the label for time point translates to: patch test 1, 2 weeks after DPC sensitization. Interpreted using the paper, the treatment or condition label stands for: therapeutic diphenylcyclopropenone sensitization with weekly scalp DPC. At each patch-test visit, blood was drawn before the patch test was applied. Patients were considered eligible if aged 18 to 70, diagnosed with alopecia and deemed suitable for DPC therapy, and patients were excluded if pregnant. Total RNA was extracted from unfractionated whole blood collected in Tempus Blood RNA tubes.

The library was built by means of RACE. The run used a NextSeq 500. During library preparation, unique molecular identifiers were attached to individual cDNA molecules so that TCRs could be counted in a quantitative, reproducible way. Each blood RNA sample was used to sequence both TCR alpha and TCR beta chains. Under the source paper's analysis protocol: The median number of TCRs per sample was roughly 100,000, ranging from roughly 23,224 to 700,000. V, J and CDR3 annotation of the TCR reads was carried out using the Decombinator software suite. For the PS versus PT1 abundance plots, all samples were subsampled to the same number of TCRs (28,000). Expanded TCRs were defined as absent before sensitization and observed at least eight times at the 2-week time point. TCRdb trimmed the raw reads at Q25, called clones with MiXCR and kept productive beta chains. CDR3 protein duplicates are merged, each entry listing the most common genes and DNA. TCRdb's processing, not the authors', yielded these V and J calls. Counted in this sample were 65,000 to 85,000 distinct CDR3 sequences; about an eighth of them appeared once. The ten largest clones add up to about 3.5% of the sample.

This clonotype has ten or more counts. Its antigen is unknown. Base-call qualities are not available, and no considerably larger clone is one nucleotide away. Study-level results and caveats: Repeated subsampling changed both the strength of the expansion versus patch-test correlation and the threshold at which that correlation became significant. The number of TCRs above 1 in 1000 frequency did not change with DPC sensitization; there was no evidence of global repertoire structure alterations. Compared with pre-sensitization or healthy control sets, expanded TCRs formed significantly more large CDR3 similarity clusters, which is consistent with antigen-driven responses. Because all patients had alopecia, a presumed autoimmune disease, the immune response of the patients might differ from that of healthy individuals. A positive correlation was found between the number of PT1 expanded TCRs and patch test score, with significance reached at thresholds 8, 16 and 32 but not 4.

The sequenced sample was whole blood, obtained in connection with sensitization to the hapten diphenylcyclopropenone (DPC). This clonotype was obtained from a woman aged 60-70 years with alopecia areata. Some clones in this sample may be carry-over from other donors' samples. Here the chain combines TRBV30 and TRBJ2-2; D gene: possibly TRBD1, on 6 matching bases. The CDR3 region: CAWNRATGELFF. Read as DNA, the sequence is TGTGCCTGGAACAGGGCCACCGGGGAGCTGTTTTTT.